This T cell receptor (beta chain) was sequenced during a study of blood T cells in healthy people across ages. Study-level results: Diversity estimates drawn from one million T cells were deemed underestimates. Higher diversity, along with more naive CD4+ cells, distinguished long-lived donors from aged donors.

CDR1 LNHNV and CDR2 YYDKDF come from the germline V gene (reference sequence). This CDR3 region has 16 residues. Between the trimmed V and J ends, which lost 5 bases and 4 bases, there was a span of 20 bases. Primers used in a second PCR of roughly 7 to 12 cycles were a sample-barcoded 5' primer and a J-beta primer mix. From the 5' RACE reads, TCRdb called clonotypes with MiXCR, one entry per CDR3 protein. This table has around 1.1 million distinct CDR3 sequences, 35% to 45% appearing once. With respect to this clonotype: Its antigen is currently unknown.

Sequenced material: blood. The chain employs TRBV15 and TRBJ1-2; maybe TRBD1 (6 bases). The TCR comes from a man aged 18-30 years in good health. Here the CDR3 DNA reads TGTGCCACCAGCTACCAAGGGGGGAAAGGGGGCTATGGCTACACCTTC. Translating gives CATSYQGGKGGYGYTF. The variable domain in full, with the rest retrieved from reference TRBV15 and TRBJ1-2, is DAMVIQNPRYQVTQFGKPVTLSCSQTLNHNVMYWYQQKSSQAPKLLFHYYDKDFNNEADTPDNFQSRRPNTSFCFLDIRSPGLGDTAMYLCATSYQGGKGGYGYTFGSGTRLTVV.